The 6 T cell receptor beta chains in this list originate from one sample, sequenced in a study of blood T cell repertoires in COVID-19. Here immunoSEQ multiplex PCR was the method, and the copy in TCRdb shows in-frame clones only, minus some. The sample contains fewer than 120,000 clones, roughly 87% of which appear only once. The sample was peripheral blood. The receptors shown here come from a human donor in a cohort sampled during active COVID-19.

The rearrangement joins TRBV28 to TRBJ1-5, with a possible D match to TRBD1 (6 bases). Germline CDR1 is MDHEN and CDR2 is SYDVKM. This CDR3 comprises 14 residues. The V gene lost 6 bases and the J gene lost 7 bases, with 16 bases spanning the gap. CDR3 in amino acids: CASSLAQGDQPQHF. The CDR3 DNA reads as TGTGCCAGCAGCCTTGCACAGGGCGACCAGCCCCAGCATTTT.

The chain links TRBV6-5 to TRBJ1-3, with D perhaps matching TRBD1 (6 bases). Germline assignment: CDR1 MNHEY and CDR2 SVGAGI. The CDR3 is made up of 14 amino acids. The V end was cut by 5 bases, the J end by 4 bases, with 12 bases between. The chain's CDR3 is CASSPSGDGNTIYF. CDR3 nucleotides: TGTGCCAGCAGTCCCTCAGGGGACGGAAACACCATATATTTT.

This chain connects TRBV5-4 to TRBJ2-1; TRBD2 agrees at 12 bases. The J segment lost 10 bases and the V segment lost 3 bases, leaving 5 bases of the junction unmatched. The CDR3 sequence is 14 residues long. Looked up from germline, CDR1 is SGHNT and CDR2 is YYREEE (reference sequence). The chain's CDR3 is CASSWTSGEGEQFF. For the CDR3, the DNA is TGTGCCAGCAGCTGGACTAGCGGGGAGGGAGAGCAGTTCTTC.

The chain is built from TRBV20-1 and TRBJ2-7; the D gene is possibly TRBD2 (5 bases). V gave up 3 bases and J gave up 6 bases, with 12 bases separating them. This CDR3 has 12 amino acids. Germline CDR1 and CDR2: DFQATT and SNEGSKA (reference sequence). In DNA, the CDR3 is TGCAGTGCTAGTTTGCTAGCTTCCGAGCAGTACTTC. Translated: CSASLLASEQYF.

V gene TRBV3-1 (or the pseudogene TRBV3-2) combines with J gene TRBJ2-3; a possible D gene is TRBD2 (7 bases). The V and J ends lost 6 bases and 10 bases respectively, with 11 bases between them. Germline V gene sequence: CDR1 LGHDT, CDR2 YNNKEL (reference sequence). This CDR3 spans 11 amino acids. The CDR3 DNA follows: TGTGCCAGCAGTAGGGGGGGGTCGCAGTATTTT. This encodes CASSRGGSQYF.

This clone was found once. The chain joins TRBV6-5 to TRBJ1-3; no clear D gene. The CDR3 is made up of 15 amino acids. Germline V gene sequence: CDR1 MNHEY, CDR2 SVGAGI. V shed 0 bases and J shed 3 bases, with 9 bases lying between them. The chain's CDR3 is CASSYSPRDGNTIYF. DNA of the CDR3: TGTGCCAGCAGTTACTCCCCGAGGGATGGAAACACCATATATTTT.